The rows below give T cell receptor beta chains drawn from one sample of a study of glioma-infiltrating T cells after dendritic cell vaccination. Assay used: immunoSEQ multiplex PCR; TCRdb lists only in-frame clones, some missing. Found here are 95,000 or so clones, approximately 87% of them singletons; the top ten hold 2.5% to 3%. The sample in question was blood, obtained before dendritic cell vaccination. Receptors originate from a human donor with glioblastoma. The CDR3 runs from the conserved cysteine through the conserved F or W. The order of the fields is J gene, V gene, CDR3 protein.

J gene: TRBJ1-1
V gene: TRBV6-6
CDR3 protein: CASSLREGDTEAFF

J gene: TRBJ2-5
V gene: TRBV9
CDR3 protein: CASSEGGYQETQYF

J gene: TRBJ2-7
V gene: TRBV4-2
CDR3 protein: CASSLMDRGLDEQYF

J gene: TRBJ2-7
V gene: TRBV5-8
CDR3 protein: CASSWTGTYGEQYF

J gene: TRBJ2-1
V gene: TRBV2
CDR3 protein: CASSPAGRSYNEQFF

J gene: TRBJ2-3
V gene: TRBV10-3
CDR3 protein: CAISSSGGDRQYF

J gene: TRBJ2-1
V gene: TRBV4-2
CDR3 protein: CASSQGARGSYNEQFF

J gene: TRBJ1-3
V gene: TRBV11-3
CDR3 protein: CASSLGSGSGNTIYF

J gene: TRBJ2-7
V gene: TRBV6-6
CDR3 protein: CASRDPGQGAPEQYF

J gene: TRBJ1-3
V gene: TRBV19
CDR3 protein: CASSPDRARSGNTIYF

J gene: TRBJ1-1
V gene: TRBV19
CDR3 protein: CASSRQAWGTEAFF

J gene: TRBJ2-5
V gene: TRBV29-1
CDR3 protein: CSVEMGQGRQETQYF

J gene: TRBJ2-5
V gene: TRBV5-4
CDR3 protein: CASSLVEETQYF

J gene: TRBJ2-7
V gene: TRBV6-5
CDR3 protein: CASSVFGGRAYEQYF

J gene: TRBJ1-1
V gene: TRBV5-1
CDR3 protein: CASSPTSGNTEAFF

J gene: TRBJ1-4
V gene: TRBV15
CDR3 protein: CATSRAGQGGEKLFF

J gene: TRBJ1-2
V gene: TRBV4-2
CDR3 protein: CASSRQLLSGLNGYTF

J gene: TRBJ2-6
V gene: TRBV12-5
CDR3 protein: CASVGLTGANVLTF

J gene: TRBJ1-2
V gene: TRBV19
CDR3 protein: CASRVRGENGYTF

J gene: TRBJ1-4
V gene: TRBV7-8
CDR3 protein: CASSLVPGRIEKLFF